One sample yielded the 29 T cell receptor beta chains listed below, sequenced in a study of T cell repertoires in cytomegalovirus infection. TCRdb redid the calling of the reads with MiXCR, one entry per CDR3 protein. The data contain 100,000 to 150,000 distinct CDR3 sequences, 20% to 30% of them singletons. Which antigens these TCRs recognize remains unknown. Sequenced sample: PBMCs, sequenced either directly or after in vitro stimulation (not recorded which). Receptors originate from a human donor in good health (CMV status not recorded). Some clones in this sample may be carry-over from other donors' samples.

This clonotype was seen a handful of times. The chain is built from TRBV9 and TRBJ2-5, with 12 nucleotides matching TRBD1. Germline V CDR1 and CDR2: SGDLS, YYNGEE. Trimming took 0 bases from V and 4 from J; bases not matched to a gene: 10. The CDR3 contains 18 residues. The CDR3 loop reads CASSVGIRGTGGVETQYF. Written as DNA, the CDR3 is TGTGCCAGCAGCGTAGGAATTAGAGGGACAGGGGGCGTAGAGACCCAGTACTTC.

The chain carries TRBV27 and TRBJ2-1, with D unclear. CDR3 length equals 15 residues. The V end lost 4 bases, the J end lost 0 bases, and 10 bases lay between the germline ends. From germline, CDR1 is MNHEY and CDR2 SMNVEV (reference sequence). In nucleotides, the CDR3 is TGTGCCAGCAGTTCGCGCTTGAGCTCCTACAATGAGCAGTTCTTC. Translated, it gives CASSSRLSSYNEQFF.

This clonotype was seen more than once but under ten times. This sequence joins TRBV7-2 and TRBJ2-3; TRBD1 or TRBD2 may be the D gene (5 bases each). The V gene lost 1 base and the J gene lost 6 bases, with 14 bases spanning the gap. CDR3 size: 15 residues. CDR1 is SGHTA and CDR2 is FQGNSA in the germline V gene. CDR3 DNA sequence: TGTGCCAGCAGCTTAGATGGGGCTAGGAGGGATACGCAGTATTTT. Translation gives CASSLDGARRDTQYF.

This clonotype is a singleton in its sample. This chain joins TRBV6-1 and TRBJ2-1, with 8 bases aligning to TRBD2. Germline CDR1 and CDR2: MNHNS and SASEGT. The CDR3 has 14 residues. The J segment lost 4 bases and the V segment lost 10 bases, leaving 9 bases of the junction unmatched. CDR3 nucleotide sequence: TGTGCCACCCGGGAAGCGGGGGAATACAATGAGCAGTTCTTC. Residues: CATREAGEYNEQFF.

This clonotype was seen repeatedly, ten times or more. The J gene is TRBJ2-1, the V gene TRBV7-8, with D possibly TRBD2 on 5 matching bases. The CDR3 spans 15 residues. V was pared by 1 base and J by 4 bases, with 11 bases between. CDR1 and CDR2 from the germline V gene are SGHVS and FQNEAQ. Written as DNA, the CDR3 is TGTGCCAGCAGCTTAGGGGGAGTTCGTTACAATGAGCAGTTCTTC. Protein product: CASSLGGVRYNEQFF.

This clonotype was seen more than once but under ten times. The chain recombines TRBV28 with TRBJ1-4, with D maybe TRBD1 (5 bases). The V and J ends lost 10 bases and 10 bases respectively, with 16 bases between them. The CDR3 is 12 residues long. The V gene's germline CDR1 is MDHEN and CDR2 SYDVKM. The CDR3 loop is CATGPQLGKLFF. The DNA of the CDR3 is TGTGCCACGGGACCGCAGTTGGGAAAACTGTTTTTT.

This clonotype was found many times. The chain recombines TRBV7-2 with TRBJ1-1, with D uncertain. This CDR3 is built from 14 residues. Germline-derived CDR1 and CDR2 are SGHTA and FQGNSA. V was shortened by 0 bases and J by 4 bases, with 9 bases between the two germline ends. The CDR3 region has the DNA TGTGCCAGCAGCTTAGCAGGGTCTGGCACTGAAGCTTTCTTT. Its protein is CASSLAGSGTEAFF. The full variable domain, its missing parts supplied by reference TRBV7-2 and TRBJ1-1, is GAGVSQSPSNKVTEKGKDVELRCDPISGHTALYWYRQSLGQGLEFLIYFQGNSAPDKSGLPSDRFSAERTGGSVSTLTIQRTQQEDSAVYLCASSLAGSGTEAFFGQGTRLTVV.

This clonotype was recorded many times. The V gene is TRBV19, the J gene TRBJ1-2; no reliable D call. The V gene's germline CDR1 is LNHDA and CDR2 SQIVND (reference sequence). V was pared by 1 base and J by 4 bases, with 13 bases between. The CDR3 runs 15 residues. The chain's CDR3 is CASSIGPIASYGYTF. CDR3 sequence (DNA): TGTGCCAGTAGTATAGGACCGATTGCTAGCTATGGCTACACCTTC. Full variable domain (outside the CDR3, taken from reference TRBV19 and TRBJ1-2): DGGITQSPKYLFRKEGQNVTLSCEQNLNHDAMYWYRQDPGQGLRLIYYSQIVNDFQKGDIAEGYSVSREKKESFPLTVTSAQKNPTAFYLCASSIGPIASYGYTFGSGTRLTVV.

In this sample, this clonotype turned up many times. The chain has TRBV15 and TRBJ2-3, with 12 nucleotides matching TRBD2. The CDR3 is made up of 18 amino acids. CDR1 and CDR2 from the germline V gene are LNHNV and YYDKDF (reference sequence). Germline trimming cut 0 bases from V and 2 bases from J; bases unmatched to any gene: 6. CDR3 protein: CATSRETSGSPPTDTQYF. CDR3 bases: TGTGCCACCAGCAGAGAGACTAGCGGGAGTCCTCCCACAGATACGCAGTATTTT.

V and J are TRBV18 and TRBJ2-5; 10 positions match TRBD2. The CDR3 sequence is 15 residues long. After removal of 3 bases from V and 7 bases from J, the junction contained 8 bases not matched to a gene. Looked up from germline, CDR1 is KGHSH and CDR2 is LQKENI. For the CDR3, the DNA is TGTGCCAGCTCACCTAGCGGGAGGCGGTCCGGGACCCAGTACTTC. This sequence encodes CASSPSGRRSGTQYF.

The CDR3 loop is CASSPSDGSDTEAFF. The CDR3 DNA reads TGTGCCAGCAGTCCGTCAGACGGGTCGGACACTGAAGCTTTCTTT. J is TRBJ1-1 and V is TRBV2, with D unclear. The V end was cut by 5 bases, the J end by 3 bases, with 16 bases between. Germline CDR1 reads SNHLY; CDR2 reads FYNNEI. The CDR3 is made up of 15 amino acids.

The chain couples TRBV5-1 to TRBJ1-6; D may be TRBD1 (5 bases). Trimming removed 4 bases from V and 7 bases from J, with 15 bases in between. The CDR3 is made up of 15 amino acids. Germline V gives CDR1 SGHRS, CDR2 YFSETQ. CDR3 DNA: TGCGCCAGCAGCAGCGGGACGCAAAAGAATTCACCCCTCCACTTT. Its translation: CASSSGTQKNSPLHF. The entire variable domain, with the rest obtained from reference TRBV5-1 and TRBJ1-6, is as follows: KAGVTQTPRYLIKTRGQQVTLSCSPISGHRSVSWYQQTPGQGLQFLFEYFSETQRNKGNFPGRFSGRQFSNSRSEMNVSTLELGDSALYLCASSSGTQKNSPLHFGNGTRLTVT.

There are a few counts of this clonotype. This sequence joins TRBV7-8 and TRBJ2-1; a weak D match, TRBD2 (5 bases). Germline CDR1 is SGHVS and CDR2 is FQNEAQ. The CDR3 is made up of 16 amino acids. Trimming left V 6 bases short and J 0 bases short, with 15 bases between. The CDR3 sequence is CASSLLGGPSYNEQFF. In DNA, the CDR3 is TGTGCCAGCAGTCTTCTTGGCGGGCCCTCCTACAATGAGCAGTTCTTC.

This clonotype was seen repeatedly, ten times or more. This chain joins TRBV7-8 and TRBJ1-6, with 8 positions matching TRBD1. Germline-derived CDR1 and CDR2 are SGHVS and FQNEAQ. The CDR3 has 15 residues. The junction had 9 bases not matched to a gene; V was cut back by 5 bases and J by 9 bases. The CDR3 protein is CASSTSGQGGSPLHF. CDR3 in DNA: TGTGCCAGCAGCACCTCCGGACAGGGCGGTTCACCCCTCCACTTT.

This clonotype has a count of ten or more. The gene calls are TRBV6-6 and TRBJ2-6; D uncertain. Trimming removed 2 bases from V and 0 bases from J, with 5 bases in between. CDR1 MNHNY and CDR2 SVGAGI come from the germline V gene (reference sequence). The length of the CDR3 is 15 residues. CDR3 nucleotides: TGTGCCAGCAGTTACACGAACTCTGGGGCCAACGTCCTGACTTTC. Protein: CASSYTNSGANVLTF.

The V gene is TRBV19, the J gene TRBJ1-5; 10 bases match TRBD1. The germline gives CDR1 LNHDA, CDR2 SQIVND (reference sequence). The CDR3 has 15 residues. After removal of 4 bases from V and 6 bases from J, the junction contained 6 bases not matched to a gene. CDR3: CASSTTGTGVQPQHF. The CDR3 nucleotides are TGTGCCAGTAGTACCACCGGGACAGGGGTTCAGCCCCAGCATTTT. Together with reference TRBV19 and TRBJ1-5, the CDR3 gives the full variable domain: DGGITQSPKYLFRKEGQNVTLSCEQNLNHDAMYWYRQDPGQGLRLIYYSQIVNDFQKGDIAEGYSVSREKKESFPLTVTSAQKNPTAFYLCASSTTGTGVQPQHFGDGTRLSIL.

J is TRBJ2-7 and V is TRBV7-2; D not resolved. The germline V gene encodes CDR1 SGHTA and CDR2 FQGNSA. This CDR3 spans 14 amino acids. Trimming cost V 8 bases and J 3 bases, with 17 bases left between them. CDR3 in amino acids: CASSEEPSGYEQYV. The CDR3 DNA reads as TGTGCCAGCTCCGAGGAGCCTTCCGGCTACGAGCAGTACGTC.

This clonotype was picked up a small number of times. The J gene is TRBJ2-1, the V gene TRBV12-3 or TRBV12-4, with 8 positions matching TRBD1. V lost 3 bases and J lost 8; bases outside the gene matches: 9. This CDR3 is built from 15 residues. The CDR3 coding sequence is TGTGCCAGCAGTTTCTCGCTGCAGGGGGCCCATGAGCAGTTCTTC. This sequence encodes CASSFSLQGAHEQFF.

Only a few counts were recorded for this clonotype. This rearrangement joins TRBV28 to TRBJ1-1, with 7 bases fitting TRBD1. V trimming: 8 bases; J trimming: 3 bases; junction bases outside the gene matches: 12. The germline gives CDR1 MDHEN, CDR2 SYDVKM. The CDR3 consists of 15 residues. The CDR3 spells CASGIPGGGDTEAFF. In DNA form, the CDR3 reads TGTGCCAGCGGTATCCCAGGGGGGGGGGACACTGAAGCTTTCTTT.

This clonotype was seen many times. The rearrangement uses TRBV12-3 or TRBV12-4 and TRBJ2-3; D gene unclear. V gave up 7 bases and J gave up 1 base, with 9 bases separating them. The CDR3 length is 13 residues. The CDR3 here is CASNYWGTDTQYF. In nucleotides, the CDR3 is TGTGCCAGCAATTACTGGGGCACAGATACGCAGTATTTT.

The genes are TRBV29-1 and TRBJ2-3; D gene uncertain. CDR3 length: 13 amino acids. The V end lost 4 bases, the J end lost 0 bases, and 8 bases lay between the germline ends. Germline CDR1 and CDR2: SQVTM and ANQGSEA. CDR3 residues: CSVVVLSTDTQYF. The CDR3 DNA reads as TGCAGCGTTGTGGTCCTGAGCACAGATACGCAGTATTTT.

The chain has TRBV7-2 and TRBJ2-7, with D tentatively TRBD1 (6 bases). The V gene's germline CDR1 is SGHTA and CDR2 FQGNSA. The CDR3 runs to 14 residues. V was clipped by 2 bases and J by 2 bases, with 10 bases between them. This CDR3 reads CASSLLQGAYEQYF. CDR3 in DNA: TGTGCCAGCAGCTTATTACAGGGTGCCTACGAGCAGTACTTC.

This clonotype has more than one count but fewer than ten. The V and J genes are TRBV12-3 or TRBV12-4 and TRBJ1-5; weak D call: TRBD1 (6 bases). Between the trimmed V and J ends, which lost 6 bases and 0 bases, there was a span of 12 bases. The CDR3 consists of 15 residues. The chain's CDR3 is CASRQDSPSNQPQHF. The DNA of the CDR3 is TGTGCCAGCAGGCAGGACAGCCCTAGCAATCAGCCCCAGCATTTT.

Many counts were recorded for this clonotype. This sequence joins TRBV7-2 and TRBJ1-3; a possible D gene is TRBD1 (5 bases). V was cut by 2 bases and J by 2 bases, with 7 bases left in between. The germline CDR1 and CDR2 sequences are SGHTA and FQGNSA. This CDR3 contains 14 residues. The CDR3 is CASSLRGPGNTIYF. The CDR3 DNA is TGTGCCAGCAGCTTAAGGGGCCCTGGAAACACCATATATTTT.

V is TRBV6-6 and J is TRBJ1-3; 9 bases align to TRBD1. Germline V CDR1 and CDR2: MNHNY, SVGAGI (reference sequence). Trimming removed 4 bases from V and 3 bases from J; junction bases left unmatched: 7. The length of the CDR3 is 16 residues. CDR3 DNA: TGTGCCAGCAGTTCAATAACAGGGGGCCGTGGAAACACCATATATTTT. It yields the protein CASSSITGGRGNTIYF.

This clonotype was found many times. The rearrangement links TRBV7-2 to TRBJ2-2; 7 bases match TRBD2. After removal of 1 base from V and 3 bases from J, the junction contained 5 bases not matched to a gene. This CDR3 is 16 amino acids long. Per germline, CDR1 SGHTA and CDR2 FQGNSA. CDR3 sequence: CASSLVAGIDTGELFF. The CDR3 region has the DNA TGTGCCAGCAGCTTAGTAGCGGGTATAGACACCGGGGAGCTGTTTTTT.

This clonotype was recorded many times. The chain recombines TRBV7-9 with TRBJ2-3; 10 bases align to TRBD2. Germline V gene lookup returns CDR1 SEHNR and CDR2 FQNEAQ (reference sequence). V shed 5 bases, J shed 3 bases, and the junction held 5 bases outside the gene matches. This CDR3 has 15 amino acids. CDR3 protein: CASSVTSGTTDTQYF. The CDR3 DNA reads as TGTGCCAGCAGCGTAACTAGCGGGACGACAGATACGCAGTATTTT.

This chain links TRBV29-1 with TRBJ2-7; 9 bases map to TRBD2. CDR3 length: 15 residues. The V segment lost 1 base and the J segment 4 bases; nucleotides outside the gene matches: 8. The V gene's germline CDR1 is SQVTM and CDR2 ANQGSEA. The CDR3 coding sequence is TGCAGCGTTGAAGGTCTAGCGGGGTTAACGTACGAGCAGTACTTC. This codes for CSVEGLAGLTYEQYF.

This clonotype was detected only a few times. The gene calls are TRBV28 and TRBJ2-1; 14 bases fit TRBD2. Trimming at V came to 7 bases and at J to 4 bases, leaving 21 bases not matched to a gene. Germline loops: CDR1 MDHEN, CDR2 SYDVKM. The CDR3 runs to 21 residues. Written as DNA, the CDR3 is TGTGCCAGCACCAATTGGGGTCCCGGACTAGCGGGAGGACCTTCGTACAATGAGCAGTTCTTC. Its translation: CASTNWGPGLAGGPSYNEQFF.